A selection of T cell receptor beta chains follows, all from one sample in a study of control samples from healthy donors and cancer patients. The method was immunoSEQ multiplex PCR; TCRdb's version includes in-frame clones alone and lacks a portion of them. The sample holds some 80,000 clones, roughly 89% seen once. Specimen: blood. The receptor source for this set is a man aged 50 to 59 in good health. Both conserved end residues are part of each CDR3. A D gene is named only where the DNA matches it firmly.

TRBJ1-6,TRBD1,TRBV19,CASSTGDRRLYHSPLHF,TGTGCCAGTAGTACCGGGGACAGGAGATTGTACCATTCACCCCTCCACTTT
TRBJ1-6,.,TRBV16,CASSLSAGSYNSPLHF,TGTGCCAGCAGCCTATCGGCGGGCTCCTATAATTCACCCCTCCACTTT
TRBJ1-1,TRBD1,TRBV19,CASSIEGQFTEAFF,TGTGCCAGTAGTATAGAGGGACAGTTCACTGAAGCTTTCTTT
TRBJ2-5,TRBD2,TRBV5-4,CASSSGLAGAQETQYF,TGTGCCAGCAGCTCGGGACTAGCGGGAGCTCAAGAGACCCAGTACTTC
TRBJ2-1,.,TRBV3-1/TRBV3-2,CASSQVGGSYNEQFF,TGTGCCAGCAGCCAAGTTGGGGGGAGCTACAATGAGCAGTTCTTC
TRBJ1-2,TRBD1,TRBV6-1,CASSEGQGAWYGYTF,TGTGCCAGCAGTGAGGGACAGGGAGCCTGGTATGGCTACACCTTC
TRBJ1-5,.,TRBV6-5,CASSRDRNQPQHF,TGTGCCAGCAGTCGAGACAGAAATCAGCCCCAGCATTTT
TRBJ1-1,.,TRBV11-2,CASSLWDGEAFF,TGTGCCAGCAGCTTATGGGACGGTGAAGCTTTCTTT
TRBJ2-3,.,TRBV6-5,CASGGRQGPDTQYF,TGTGCCAGCGGGGGGCGGCAGGGGCCAGATACGCAGTATTTT
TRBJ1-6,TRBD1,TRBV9,CASSVATGAYMNSPLHF,TGTGCCAGCAGCGTAGCCACAGGGGCCTATATGAATTCACCCCTCCACTTT
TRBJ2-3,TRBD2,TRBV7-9,CASSLGGGSADTQYF,TGTGCCAGCAGCTTAGGCGGGGGTTCGGCAGATACGCAGTATTTT